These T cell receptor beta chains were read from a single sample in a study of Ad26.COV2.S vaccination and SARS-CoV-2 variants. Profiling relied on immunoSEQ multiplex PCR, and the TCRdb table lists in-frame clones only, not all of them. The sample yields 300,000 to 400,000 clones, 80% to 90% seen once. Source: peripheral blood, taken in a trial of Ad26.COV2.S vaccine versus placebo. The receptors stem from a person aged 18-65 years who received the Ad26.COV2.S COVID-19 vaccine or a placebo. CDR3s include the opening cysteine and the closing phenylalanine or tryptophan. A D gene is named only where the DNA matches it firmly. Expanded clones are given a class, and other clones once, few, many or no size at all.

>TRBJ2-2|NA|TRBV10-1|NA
CASSDLMTGELFF
TGCGCCAGCAGTGATTTAATGACCGGGGAGCTGTTTTTT
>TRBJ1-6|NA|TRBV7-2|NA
CASSLVYHVDSPLHF
TGTGCCAGCAGCTTAGTCTACCATGTCGATTCACCCCTCCACTTT
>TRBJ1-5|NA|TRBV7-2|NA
CASSGGNYQPQHF
TGTGCCAGCAGCGGGGGAAATTATCAGCCCCAGCATTTT
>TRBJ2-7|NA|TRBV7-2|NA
CASSPGQGYYYEQYF
TGTGCCAGCAGCCCAGGGCAGGGTTACTACTACGAGCAGTACTTC
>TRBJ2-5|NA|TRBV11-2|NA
CASSFRGLRGTQYF
TGTGCCAGCAGTTTCAGGGGCCTCAGGGGGACCCAGTACTTC
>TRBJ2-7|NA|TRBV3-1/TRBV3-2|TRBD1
CASSQDRTGGMYEQYF
TGTGCCAGCAGCCAAGATAGGACAGGGGGCATGTACGAGCAGTACTTC
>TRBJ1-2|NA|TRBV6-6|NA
CASSYSEGGYGYTF
TGTGCCAGCAGTTACTCGGAGGGAGGCTATGGCTACACCTTC
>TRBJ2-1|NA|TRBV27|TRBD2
CASSILAGGVSEQFF
TGTGCCAGCAGTATACTAGCGGGAGGTGTCAGTGAGCAGTTCTTC
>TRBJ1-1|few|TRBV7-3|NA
CASSRTTNTEAFF
TGTGCCAGCAGCCGGACGACGAACACTGAAGCTTTCTTT
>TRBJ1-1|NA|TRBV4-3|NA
CASSLGTSNTEAFF
TGCGCCAGCAGCCTTGGGACATCGAACACTGAAGCTTTCTTT
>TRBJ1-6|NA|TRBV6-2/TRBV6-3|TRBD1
CASSAGTAETTLHF
TGTGCCAGCAGCGCCGGGACAGCGGAAACCACCCTCCACTTT
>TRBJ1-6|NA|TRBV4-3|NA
CASSQEPPNIYNSPLHF
TGCGCCAGCAGCCAAGAGCCCCCGAACATTTATAATTCACCCCTCCACTTT
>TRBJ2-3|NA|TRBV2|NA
CASSERVAPITDTQYF
TGTGCCAGCAGTGAGAGGGTAGCCCCTATCACAGATACGCAGTATTTT
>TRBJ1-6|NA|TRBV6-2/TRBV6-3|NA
CASSYVSPNSPLHF
TGTGCCAGCAGTTACGTCAGTCCCAATTCACCCCTCCACTTT
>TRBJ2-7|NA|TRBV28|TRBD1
CASSSPGQLNEQYF
TGTGCCAGCAGTTCACCGGGACAGTTAAACGAGCAGTACTTC
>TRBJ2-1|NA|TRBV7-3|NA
CASSLWVTGAAGEQFF
TGTGCCAGCAGCTTATGGGTAACGGGAGCTGCGGGTGAGCAGTTCTTC
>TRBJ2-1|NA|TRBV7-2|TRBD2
CASSPPGLSPFF
TGTGCCAGCAGCCCCCCGGGACTATCGCCGTTCTTC
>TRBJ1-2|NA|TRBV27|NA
CASSRQGYANYGYTF
TGTGCCAGCAGTCGTCAGGGTTACGCTAACTATGGCTACACCTTC
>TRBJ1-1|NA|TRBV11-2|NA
CASSLGEGVVEAFF
TGTGCCAGCAGCTTAGGTGAGGGGGTGGTTGAAGCTTTCTTT
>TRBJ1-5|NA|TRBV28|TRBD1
CASQPYRQGLSNQPQHF
TGTGCCAGCCAACCCTACCGACAGGGACTTAGCAATCAGCCCCAGCATTTT
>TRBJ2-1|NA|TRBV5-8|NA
CASSLGTDYNEQFF
TGTGCCAGCAGCTTGGGGACAGACTACAATGAGCAGTTCTTC
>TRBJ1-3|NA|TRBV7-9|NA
CASSPQATGNTIYF
TGTGCCAGCAGCCCACAGGCAACCGGAAACACCATATATTTT
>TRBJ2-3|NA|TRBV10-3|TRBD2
CAIRRSGGDIGSTDTQYF
TGTGCCATCAGGAGAAGCGGGGGGGACATCGGTAGCACAGATACGCAGTATTTT
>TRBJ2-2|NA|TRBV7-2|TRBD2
CASSPPQRGGRELFF
TGTGCCAGCAGCCCCCCCCAGCGGGGGGGCAGGGAGCTGTTTTTT
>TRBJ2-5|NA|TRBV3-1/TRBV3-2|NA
CASSRPGTPNGETQYF
TGTGCCAGCAGCCGACCTGGGACGCCAAACGGAGAGACCCAGTACTTC
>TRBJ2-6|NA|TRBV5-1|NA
CASSSGSGANVLTF
TGCGCCAGCAGCTCAGGGTCTGGGGCTAACGTCCTGACTTTC
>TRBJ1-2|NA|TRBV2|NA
CASVDSLNNINYGYTF
TGTGCCAGCGTGGACAGCCTAAATAACATCAACTATGGCTACACCTTC
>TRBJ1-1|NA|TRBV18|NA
CASSNPVNTEAFF
TGTGCCAGCTCAAACCCTGTGAACACTGAAGCTTTCTTT
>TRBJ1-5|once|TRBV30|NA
CAWSAGAIQPQHF
TGTGCCTGGAGTGCGGGGGCAATCCAGCCCCAGCATTTT
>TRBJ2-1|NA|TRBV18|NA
CASSPYTNEQFF
TGTGCCAGCTCACCCTACACCAATGAGCAGTTCTTC
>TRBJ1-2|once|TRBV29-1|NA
CSVSKAGGAHGYTF
TGCAGCGTGTCCAAGGCTGGGGGGGCGCATGGCTACACCTTC
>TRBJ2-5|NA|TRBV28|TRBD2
CASSPTGGAETQYF
TGTGCCAGCAGCCCGACGGGGGGGGCAGAGACCCAGTACTTC
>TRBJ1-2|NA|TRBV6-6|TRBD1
CASRSTRTGGGYTF
TGTGCCAGCAGGTCCACCAGGACAGGAGGGGGCTACACCTTC
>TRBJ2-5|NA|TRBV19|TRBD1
CASSRQGARETQYF
TGTGCCAGTAGTCGGCAGGGGGCGAGGGAGACCCAGTACTTC
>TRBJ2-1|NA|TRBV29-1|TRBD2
CSVEGGGADNEQFF
TGCAGCGTCGAGGGCGGGGGGGCCGACAATGAGCAGTTCTTC
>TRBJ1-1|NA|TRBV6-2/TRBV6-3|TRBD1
CASSYSRTGVVNTEAFF
TGTGCCAGCAGTTACTCGAGGACAGGCGTAGTGAACACTGAAGCTTTCTTT
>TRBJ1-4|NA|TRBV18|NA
CASSPSTSTNEKLFF
TGTGCCAGCTCCCCCTCCACATCAACTAATGAAAAACTGTTTTTT
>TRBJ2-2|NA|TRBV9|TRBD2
CASSVGEGPRELFF
TGTGCCAGCAGCGTAGGGGAGGGTCCAAGGGAGCTGTTTTTT
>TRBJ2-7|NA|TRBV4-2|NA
CASSQGPRGQYEQYF
TGTGCCAGCAGCCAAGGTCCCCGGGGGCAATACGAGCAGTACTTC
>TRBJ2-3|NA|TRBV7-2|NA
CASSLAYRVSSSTDTQYF
TGTGCCAGCAGCTTAGCTTACAGGGTTTCCTCTAGCACAGATACGCAGTATTTT
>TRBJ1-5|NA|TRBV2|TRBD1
CASSSGTGVGNQPQHF
TGTGCCAGCAGTTCCGGGACAGGGGTGGGCAATCAGCCCCAGCATTTT
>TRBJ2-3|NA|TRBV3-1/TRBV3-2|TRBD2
CASSLGTIRDTQYF
TGTGCCAGCAGCCTAGGGACTATTAGAGATACGCAGTATTTT
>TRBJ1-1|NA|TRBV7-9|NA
CASSLAFMNTEAFF
TGTGCCAGCAGCTTAGCTTTTATGAACACTGAAGCTTTCTTT
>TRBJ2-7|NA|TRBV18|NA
CASSPLEGHPYEQYF
TGTGCCAGCTCACCACTTGAGGGACACCCCTACGAGCAGTACTTC
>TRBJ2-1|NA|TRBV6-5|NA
CASSFATRTVYNEQFF
TGTGCCAGCAGTTTCGCTACGAGGACAGTATACAATGAGCAGTTCTTC
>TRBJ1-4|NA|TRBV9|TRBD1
CASSPGTGRAEKLFF
TGTGCCAGCAGCCCGGGGACAGGGAGGGCTGAAAAACTGTTTTTT